This TCR beta chain is from a study of PD-1 blockade in classical Hodgkin lymphoma. Study summary: Administration of nivolumab to patients was at 3 mg/kg intravenously every 2 weeks. Study results and limitations: Partial responders and progressors had significantly lower baseline TCR diversity. CD4+ TCR diversity, unlike CD8+, climbed significantly by C4D1. Patients who began taking nivolumab under 1 year after ASCT were left out.

The patients all showed relapse after autologous stem cell transplantation, while their brentuximab vedotin exposure varied. Concerning this clone itself: What it binds is unknown.

Per germline, CDR1 SSHAT and CDR2 FNYEAQ (reference sequence). There are 14 residues in the CDR3. V was pared by 1 base and J by 13 bases, with 9 bases of the junction left unmatched. Repertoires were generated with immunoSEQ multiplex PCR, while TCRdb's copy carries only in-frame clones and drops some. The table shows approximately 99,000 clones, with 81% occurring only once. The clonotype was recovered from a human donor with classical Hodgkin lymphoma. The sequencing here drew on peripheral blood mononuclear cells (PBMCs), taken before the second cycle of nivolumab. The rearrangement uses TRBV7-7 and TRBJ2-1; 8 nucleotides line up with TRBD2. This CDR3 reads CASSLEFASGSQFF. For the CDR3, the DNA is TGTGCCAGCAGCTTAGAGTTTGCTAGCGGGTCCCAGTTCTTC.